This T cell receptor (beta chain) was found in a study of blood T cell repertoires in COVID-19. Study overall: Material from acute and convalescent COVID-19 was sourced from the United States, Italy and Spain. The analysed material was cDNA or gDNA that came from T cells, B-cell-depleted T cells, or PBMCs.

CDR1 and CDR2 from the germline V gene are SGHTS and YDEGEE. The CDR3 consists of 15 residues. The ends were cut back, 4 bases at V and 0 bases at J, with 11 bases in the middle. Original analysis: How many nucleated cells were present was estimated from reference gene primer amplification. Assay: immunoSEQ multiplex PCR; the TCRdb copy retains only in-frame clones and omits some. V, J and clone size are those of that table, while D and trimming were read from the DNA. The sample contains 250,000 to 350,000 clones, roughly 90% of which appear only once. Sequencing was performed on peripheral blood. The genes are TRBV5-8 and TRBJ1-5; D possibly corresponds to TRBD1 (5 bases). The receptor was isolated from a woman between 50 and 59 years old who had recovered from COVID-19. CDR3 amino acids: CASSRGTYSNQPQHF. The CDR3 bases are TGTGCCAGCAGCCGGGGGACGTATAGCAATCAGCCCCAGCATTTT.